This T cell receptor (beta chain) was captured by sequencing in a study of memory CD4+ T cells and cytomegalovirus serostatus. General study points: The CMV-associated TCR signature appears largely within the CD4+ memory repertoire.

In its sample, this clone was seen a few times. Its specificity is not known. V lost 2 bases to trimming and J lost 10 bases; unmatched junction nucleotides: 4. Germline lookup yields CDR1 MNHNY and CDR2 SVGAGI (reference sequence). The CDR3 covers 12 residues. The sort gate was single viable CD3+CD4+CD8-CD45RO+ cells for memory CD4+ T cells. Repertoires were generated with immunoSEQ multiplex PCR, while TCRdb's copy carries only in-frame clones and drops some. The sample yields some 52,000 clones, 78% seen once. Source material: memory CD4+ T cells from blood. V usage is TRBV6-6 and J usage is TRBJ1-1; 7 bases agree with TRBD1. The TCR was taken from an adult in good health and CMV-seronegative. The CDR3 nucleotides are TGTGCCAGCAGTTACCAGGGGGGTCGAGCTTTCTTT. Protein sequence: CASSYQGGRAFF.